The 23 T cell receptor beta chains in this list originate from one sample, sequenced in a study of response to subunit inactivated influenza vaccine. TCRdb reprocessed the RT-PCR reads with MiXCR, giving one entry per CDR3 protein. The sample shows about 500,000 distinct CDR3 sequences, approximately 17% of them seen only once. The sample in question was CD4+ T cells sorted from PBMCs, obtained about 24 months after vaccination. The source of these receptors is a man in his fifties or sixties who received an inactivated influenza vaccine.

This clonotype was counted a few times. The chain carries TRBV9 and TRBJ2-5, with TRBD1 as a possible D gene (5 bases). In germline, CDR1 is SGDLS, CDR2 YYNGEE. The CDR3 loop spans 14 amino acids. V was cut by 5 bases and J by 4 bases, with 15 bases left in between. This CDR3 is CASSAARGSETQYF. CDR3 coding DNA: TGTGCCAGCAGTGCGGCAAGGGGCTCAGAGACCCAGTACTTC.

This clonotype came up many times. The gene calls are TRBV12-3 or TRBV12-4 and TRBJ2-7; TRBD1 matches 11 bases. J lost 4 bases, V lost 1 base, and 3 bases had no gene match. The CDR3 spans 15 residues. The DNA of the CDR3 is TGTGCCAGCAGTTTAGAGGGACAGGGGGTATACGAGCAGTACTTC. Translating gives CASSLEGQGVYEQYF.

The chain has TRBV7-9 and TRBJ2-3, with TRBD1 matching over 7 bases. This CDR3 is built from 16 residues. Per the germline V gene, CDR1 is SEHNR and CDR2 is FQNEAQ (reference sequence). The junction had 5 bases not matched to a gene; V was cut back by 0 bases and J by 2 bases. CDR3 loop: CASSLAVDRFTDTQYF. CDR3 DNA sequence: TGTGCCAGCAGCTTAGCGGTGGACAGGTTCACAGATACGCAGTATTTT.

V usage is TRBV12-3 or TRBV12-4 and J usage is TRBJ2-2; TRBD1 matches at 7 bases. V gave up 5 bases and J gave up 5 bases; unmatched junction bases: 5. This CDR3 spans 14 amino acids. CDR3 in DNA: TGTGCCAGCAGTCCCGGGACAGATACCGGGGAGCTGTTTTTT. Its translation is CASSPGTDTGELFF.

This clonotype was detected many times. The chain employs TRBV7-2 and TRBJ2-3, with D possibly TRBD1 on 6 matching bases. Between the trimmed V and J ends, which lost 5 bases and 4 bases, there was a span of 13 bases. Germline V lookup: CDR1 SGHTA, CDR2 FQGNSA. The CDR3 covers 14 residues. CDR3 protein: CASSTGISPDTQYF. In DNA form, the CDR3 reads TGTGCCAGCAGCACAGGGATCTCCCCAGATACGCAGTATTTT.

The chain is built from TRBV11-1 and TRBJ1-1, with D uncertain. The CDR3 loop spans 14 amino acids. Germline loops: CDR1 SGHAT, CDR2 FQDESV (reference sequence). The ends were cut back, 2 bases at V and 4 bases at J, with 11 bases in the middle. CDR3 DNA: TGTGCCAGCAGCTTAAACGGGAGGGCCACTGAAGCTTTCTTT. Its translation is CASSLNGRATEAFF. Variable domain in full (rest from reference TRBV11-1 and TRBJ1-1): EAEVAQSPRYKITEKSQAVAFWCDPISGHATLYWYRQILGQGPELLVQFQDESVVDDSQLPKDRFSAERLKGVDSTLKIQPAELGDSAMYLCASSLNGRATEAFFGQGTRLTVV.

This clonotype was picked up a small number of times. CDR3 sequence reads: CASSQVHVGTDTQYF. CDR3 sequence (DNA): TGTGCCAGCAGCCAAGTACATGTTGGCACAGATACGCAGTATTTT. This chain links TRBV14 with TRBJ2-3, with D uncertain. V was clipped by 1 base and J by 1 base, with 9 bases between them. This CDR3 contains 15 residues. Looked up from germline, CDR1 is SGHDN and CDR2 is FVKESK. The full variable domain, with the rest looked up from reference TRBV14 and TRBJ2-3, is EAGVTQFPSHSVIEKGQTVTLRCDPISGHDNLYWYRRVMGKEIKFLLHFVKESKQDESGMPNNRFLAERTGGTYSTLKVQPAELEDSGVYFCASSQVHVGTDTQYFGPGTRLTVL.

This CDR3 reads CASRYRDYNEQFF. The DNA for the CDR3 is TGTGCCAGCAGATACAGGGACTACAATGAGCAGTTCTTC. This chain uses TRBV11-2 with TRBJ2-1; a possible D gene is TRBD1 (6 bases). V dropped 6 bases and J dropped 3 bases, with 9 bases sitting between them. The CDR3 covers 13 residues. Germline values: CDR1 SGHAT, CDR2 FQNNGV.

This clonotype was found a few times. CDR3 nucleotide sequence: TGCAGCGTTGGCGGCAAGAACATCGAAGCTTTCTTT. Translated, it gives CSVGGKNIEAFF. The chain combines TRBV29-1 with TRBJ1-1; D remains unclear. The CDR3 length is 12 residues. V was shortened by 4 bases and J by 8 bases, with 14 bases between the two germline ends. Germline CDR1 is SQVTM and CDR2 is ANQGSEA. Supplemented by reference TRBV29-1 and TRBJ1-1, the full variable domain reads SAVISQKPSRDICQRGTSLTIQCQVDSQVTMMFWYRQQPGQSLTLIATANQGSEATYESGFVIDKFPISRPNLTFSTLTVSNMSPEDSSIYLCSVGGKNIEAFFGQGTRLTVV.

This clonotype has more than one count but fewer than ten. The chain combines TRBV20-1 with TRBJ2-3; tentative D call: TRBD2 (6 bases). V was shortened by 6 bases and J by 5 bases, with 24 bases between the two germline ends. CDR3 length: 16 amino acids. Looked up from germline, CDR1 is DFQATT and CDR2 is SNEGSKA (reference sequence). The CDR3 DNA reads as TGCAGTGCAACAACGCCGGGACTGGGAATTCTAGATACGCAGTATTTT. Translation: CSATTPGLGILDTQYF.

V gene TRBV5-1 combines with J gene TRBJ2-5, with 12 bases identical to TRBD2. Germline CDR1 and CDR2: SGHRS and YFSETQ. The CDR3 has 17 amino acids. Trimming at V came to 2 bases and at J to 2 bases, leaving 7 bases not matched to a gene. The CDR3 reads CASSFTTSGGFQETQYF. The CDR3 DNA follows: TGCGCCAGCAGCTTTACGACTAGCGGGGGATTTCAAGAGACCCAGTACTTC.

The rearrangement links TRBV24-1 to TRBJ2-3, with 8 bases lining up with TRBD1. V was clipped by 3 bases and J by 5 bases; unmatched bases: 9. The CDR3 loop spans 16 amino acids. Germline CDR1 reads KGHDR; CDR2 reads SFDVKD. The DNA for the CDR3 is TGTGCCACCAGTGATCCTGGACAGGGCTTGGGAGATACGCAGTATTTT. It yields the protein CATSDPGQGLGDTQYF.

This clonotype showed up just a few times. V gene TRBV27 combines with J gene TRBJ2-7; TRBD1 matches at 8 bases. CDR1 is MNHEY, CDR2 SMNVEV, per germline (reference sequence). CDR3 length equals 14 residues. V shed 7 bases and J 7 bases; nucleotides not matched to a gene: 12. Here the CDR3 reads CASKRGQGVFEQYF. The DNA for the CDR3 is TGTGCCAGCAAAAGAGGACAGGGAGTTTTTGAGCAGTACTTC.

This clonotype was seen only a few times. The chain carries TRBV28 and TRBJ1-6, with a weak D call TRBD1 (6 bases). The V gene lost 6 bases and the J gene lost 7 bases, with 16 bases spanning the gap. Germline assignment: CDR1 MDHEN and CDR2 SYDVKM. The CDR3 contains 15 residues. The CDR3 here is CASRPTRGWNSPLHF. CDR3 nucleotide sequence: TGTGCCAGCAGGCCAACAAGGGGGTGGAATTCACCCCTCCACTTT.

Only a few counts were recorded for this clonotype. The chain links TRBV3-1 to TRBJ1-3; TRBD1 matches at 11 bases. Germline lookup yields CDR1 LGHDT and CDR2 YNNKEL (reference sequence). This CDR3 contains 16 residues. V shed 3 bases, J shed 1 base, and the junction held 2 bases outside the gene matches. The CDR3 is CASSHGTGGSGNTIYF. CDR3 coding DNA: TGTGCCAGCAGCCACGGGACAGGGGGGTCTGGAAACACCATATATTTT.

This clonotype came up many times. V usage is TRBV29-1 and J usage is TRBJ1-5; TRBD1 might be the D (6 bases). CDR1 and CDR2 (germline): SQVTM, ANQGSEA. The CDR3 consists of 14 residues. Trimming took 4 bases from V and 7 from J, leaving 17 bases between them. This CDR3 is CSVATGGPKQPQHF. Written as DNA, the CDR3 is TGCAGCGTTGCAACGGGGGGCCCCAAACAGCCCCAGCATTTT.

J is TRBJ1-2 and V is TRBV2; D unresolved. CDR1 and CDR2 (germline): SNHLY, FYNNEI. The CDR3 spans 14 residues. V dropped 4 bases and J dropped 4 bases, with 13 bases sitting between them. In nucleotides, the CDR3 is TGTGCCAGCAGTGGAAGTCGGCAGAGCTATGGCTACACCTTC. Amino acids: CASSGSRQSYGYTF.

This clonotype was detected only a few times. The CDR3, as DNA: TGTGCCACCAGTGATCCCGAGGACACTGAAGCTTTCTTT. This translates into CATSDPEDTEAFF. V gene TRBV24-1 combines with J gene TRBJ1-1, with unresolved D. This CDR3 contains 13 residues. V gave up 3 bases and J gave up 3 bases, with 7 bases separating them. Germline CDR1 and CDR2: KGHDR and SFDVKD.

This clonotype came up many times. The chain carries TRBV3-1 and TRBJ1-2, with D unresolved. Trimming pared 4 bases from V and 8 bases from J, leaving 11 bases between. Germline CDR1 and CDR2: LGHDT and YNNKEL (reference sequence). The CDR3 runs 12 residues. As DNA, the CDR3 is TGTGCCAGCAGCCGCGGACTCAGCGGCTACACCTTC. Translating gives CASSRGLSGYTF. The full variable domain, with the rest looked up from reference TRBV3-1 and TRBJ1-2, is DTAVSQTPKYLVTQMGNDKSIKCEQNLGHDTMYWYKQDSKKFLKIMFSYNNKELIINETVPNRFSPKSPDKAHLNLHINSLELGDSAVYFCASSRGLSGYTFGSGTRLTVV.

The gene calls are TRBV5-6 and TRBJ2-7, with TRBD1 identical over 8 bases. CDR1 is SGHDT and CDR2 is YYEEEE in the germline V gene. The V segment lost 0 bases and the J segment 4 bases; nucleotides outside the gene matches: 9. The CDR3 has 16 amino acids. CDR3 sequence: CASSLAHRQGLYEQYF. CDR3 coding DNA: TGTGCCAGCAGCTTGGCCCATCGACAGGGGTTATACGAGCAGTACTTC.

The chain carries TRBV11-2 and TRBJ2-5, with 7 bases identical to TRBD2. In germline, CDR1 is SGHAT, CDR2 FQNNGV. The junction had 7 bases not matched to a gene; V was cut back by 5 bases and J by 4 bases. The CDR3 spans 14 residues. CDR3 sequence: CASSRPGGPETQYF. The CDR3 nucleotides are TGTGCCAGCAGCCGACCGGGGGGACCAGAGACCCAGTACTTC.

This clonotype was seen a handful of times. The CDR3 DNA sequence: TGTGCCAGCATTGCGGACGTACTGTCAAATACGCAGTATTTT. It codes for CASIADVLSNTQYF. The chain carries TRBV2 and TRBJ2-3; no definite D call. The CDR3 loop spans 14 amino acids. Per the germline V gene, CDR1 is SNHLY and CDR2 is FYNNEI. Trimming cost V 7 bases and J 7 bases, with 18 bases left between them.

This clonotype showed up just a few times. The V gene is TRBV20-1, the J gene TRBJ2-7; 7 bases map to TRBD2. CDR3 length: 13 amino acids. With V trimmed by 5 bases and J by 2 bases, 6 bases remained unmatched. Germline V gene sequence: CDR1 DFQATT, CDR2 SNEGSKA (reference sequence). DNA of the CDR3: TGCAGTGCTCTGCCGGGGGGTCCCTACGAGCAGTACTTC. Translating it yields CSALPGGPYEQYF.